These T cell receptor beta chains were read from a single sample in a study of identical twins. Using its own MiXCR run on the 5' RACE reads, TCRdb lists one record per CDR3 protein. The sample lists some 1,600,000 distinct CDR3 sequences; 25% to 35% were seen once. The sequencing input was cord blood. The receptors were gathered from a newborn girl in good health. CDR3s include the opening cysteine and the closing phenylalanine or tryptophan. The order of the fields is CDR3 protein, CDR3 DNA, D gene, V gene, clone size, J gene. D genes are given only for firm matches. Size tells how often a clone was seen (once, few, many) or the class of an expanded clone, and some rows leave it out.

CDR3: CATSISPQGLGEKLFF
DNA: TGTGCCACCAGCATCTCCCCACAGGGGTTAGGTGAAAAACTGTTTTTT
D: TRBD1
V: TRBV15
size: few
J: TRBJ1-4

CDR3: CASSLGTSGSTDTQYF
DNA: TGTGCCAGCAGCTTAGGGACTAGCGGGAGCACAGATACGCAGTATTTT
D: TRBD2
V: TRBV5-1
size: many
J: TRBJ2-3

CDR3: CASSSTAYEQFF
DNA: TGTGCCAGCAGCTCCACCGCCTACGAGCAGTTCTTC
D: -
V: TRBV6-2/TRBV6-3
size: -
J: TRBJ2-1

CDR3: CASSLTGSNYGYTF
DNA: TGTGCCAGCAGTTTAACAGGGTCTAACTATGGCTACACCTTC
D: -
V: TRBV12-3/TRBV12-4
size: many
J: TRBJ1-2

CDR3: CSEIPGLAGGRSYNEQFF
DNA: TGCAGCGAAATACCGGGACTAGCGGGAGGGCGCTCCTACAATGAGCAGTTCTTC
D: TRBD2
V: TRBV29-1
size: -
J: TRBJ2-1

CDR3: CSVDTGSQVYGYTF
DNA: TGCAGCGTTGACACAGGGTCTCAAGTCTATGGCTACACCTTC
D: -
V: TRBV29-1
size: -
J: TRBJ1-2

CDR3: CASSSRTGWDEQYF
DNA: TGTGCCAGTAGTAGCCGGACAGGGTGGGACGAGCAGTACTTC
D: TRBD1
V: TRBV19
size: -
J: TRBJ2-7

CDR3: CASSRPYTQYF
DNA: TGTGCCAGCAGTCGGCCCTATACGCAGTATTTT
D: -
V: TRBV12-3/TRBV12-4
size: -
J: TRBJ2-3

CDR3: CASSQNILHTQYF
DNA: TGCGCCAGCAGCCAAAATATTCTCCATACGCAGTATTTT
D: -
V: TRBV4-1
size: many
J: TRBJ2-3

CDR3: CASSRPGTANSPLHF
DNA: TGTGCCAGCAGTCGCCCCGGGACAGCTAATTCACCCCTCCACTTT
D: TRBD1
V: TRBV6-5
size: few
J: TRBJ1-6

CDR3: CASSWTGPFSGANVLTF
DNA: TGTGCCAGCAGCTGGACAGGCCCCTTCTCTGGGGCCAACGTCCTGACTTTC
D: TRBD1
V: TRBV7-9
size: -
J: TRBJ2-6

CDR3: CSARDLDSSYNSPLHF
DNA: TGCAGTGCTAGAGATCTCGACAGCTCCTATAATTCACCCCTCCACTTT
D: -
V: TRBV20-1
size: few
J: TRBJ1-6

CDR3: CASSSSGGPADTRYF
DNA: TGTGCCAGCAGCTCTAGCGGGGGGCCCGCAGATACGCGGTATTTT
D: TRBD2
V: TRBV12-3/TRBV12-4
size: -
J: TRBJ2-3

CDR3: CASSLSGHTDTQYF
DNA: TGTGCCAGCAGTTTATCGGGACACACAGATACGCAGTATTTT
D: -
V: TRBV27
size: many
J: TRBJ2-3

CDR3: CASSVPASSTDTQYF
DNA: TGTGCCAGCAGTGTCCCAGCCTCTAGCACAGATACGCAGTATTTT
D: -
V: TRBV6-1
size: many
J: TRBJ2-3

CDR3: CATSAWEGAEYEKLFF
DNA: TGTGCCACCAGTGCTTGGGAGGGGGCGGAATATGAAAAACTGTTTTTT
D: TRBD1
V: TRBV24-1
size: -
J: TRBJ1-4

CDR3: CASSEWGAGGGEKLFF
DNA: TGTGCCAGCAGCGAATGGGGGGCAGGGGGAGGTGAAAAACTGTTTTTT
D: TRBD1
V: TRBV25-1
size: -
J: TRBJ1-4

CDR3: CASSLNYPGGSTDTQYF
DNA: TGTGCCAGCAGTCTGAATTACCCGGGGGGATCCACAGATACGCAGTATTTT
D: TRBD2
V: TRBV27
size: few
J: TRBJ2-3

CDR3: CASSWQGSSYEQYF
DNA: TGTGCCAGCAGTTGGCAGGGGAGCTCCTACGAGCAGTACTTC
D: -
V: TRBV27
size: -
J: TRBJ2-7

CDR3: CASSGPGTGGPEAFF
DNA: TGTGCCAGCAGTGGTCCCGGGACGGGGGGCCCTGAAGCTTTCTTT
D: -
V: TRBV25-1
size: -
J: TRBJ1-1

CDR3: CASSERGGNNYGYTF
DNA: TGTGCCAGCAGCGAACGAGGAGGCAATAACTATGGCTACACCTTC
D: -
V: TRBV4-2
size: few
J: TRBJ1-2

CDR3: CASSWQLAPSYEQYF
DNA: TGCGCCAGCAGTTGGCAGCTGGCACCCTCCTACGAGCAGTACTTC
D: -
V: TRBV5-1
size: few
J: TRBJ2-7

CDR3: CASRGSRNNEQFF
DNA: TGTGCCAGCAGGGGATCACGGAACAATGAGCAGTTCTTC
D: -
V: TRBV7-9
size: -
J: TRBJ2-1

CDR3: CSARASSDTQYF
DNA: TGCAGTGCTAGAGCCTCCTCAGATACGCAGTATTTT
D: -
V: TRBV20-1
size: -
J: TRBJ2-3

CDR3: CASYPMGSKNAEAFF
DNA: TGTGCCAGCTACCCCATGGGCAGCAAGAACGCTGAAGCTTTCTTT
D: -
V: TRBV2
size: -
J: TRBJ1-1

CDR3: CASSLRSRRSAQHF
DNA: TGTGCCAGCAGTTTAAGAAGCCGGCGGTCAGCCCAGCATTTT
D: -
V: TRBV12-3/TRBV12-4
size: -
J: TRBJ1-5

CDR3: CASSFSGTAARGSYNEQYF
DNA: TGTGCCAGCAGTTTCTCCGGGACAGCGGCCCGGGGCTCCTACAATGAGCAGTACTTC
D: TRBD1
V: TRBV28
size: -
J: TRBJ2-7

CDR3: CASSARQGDGTDTQYF
DNA: TGCGCCAGCAGCGCCCGACAGGGAGACGGCACAGATACGCAGTATTTT
D: TRBD1
V: TRBV4-1
size: few
J: TRBJ2-3

CDR3: CASRGQGAYSNQPQHF
DNA: TGTGCCAGCAGGGGACAGGGTGCCTATAGCAATCAGCCCCAGCATTTT
D: TRBD1
V: TRBV2
size: -
J: TRBJ1-5

CDR3: CSSSQVRQWLANEKLFF
DNA: TGTTCCAGCAGCCAAGTCCGGCAGTGGTTGGCTAATGAAAAACTGTTTTTT
D: -
V: TRBV3-1
size: -
J: TRBJ1-4

CDR3: CASNTGRPYFQETQYF
DNA: TGTGCCAGCAACACCGGGAGGCCCTATTTCCAAGAGACCCAGTACTTC
D: TRBD2
V: TRBV7-2
size: -
J: TRBJ2-5

CDR3: CSARRTNTDTQYF
DNA: TGCAGTGCTAGAAGGACCAACACAGATACGCAGTATTTT
D: -
V: TRBV20-1
size: many
J: TRBJ2-3

CDR3: CASSLEVLAGINEQYF
DNA: TGTGCCAGCAGCTTAGAAGTCCTAGCGGGGATAAATGAGCAGTACTTC
D: TRBD2
V: TRBV11-3
size: -
J: TRBJ2-5

CDR3: CASSDSNQETQYF
DNA: TGTGCCAGTAGCGACAGTAACCAAGAGACCCAGTACTTC
D: -
V: TRBV19
size: once
J: TRBJ2-5

CDR3: CSARGGVTYNEQYF
DNA: TGCAGTGCTAGAGGGGGAGTTACCTACAATGAGCAGTACTTC
D: -
V: TRBV20-1
size: -
J: TRBJ2-7

CDR3: CSALLQGAPYEQYF
DNA: TGCAGTGCTCTACTTCAGGGGGCTCCCTACGAGCAGTACTTC
D: TRBD1
V: TRBV20-1
size: few
J: TRBJ2-7

CDR3: CASSQGAVGVRNSPLHF
DNA: TGTGCCAGCAGCCAAGGGGCGGTCGGGGTACGGAATTCACCCCTCCACTTT
D: -
V: TRBV3-1
size: -
J: TRBJ1-6

CDR3: CASSLAAGSEQYF
DNA: TGTGCCAGCAGTTTAGCGGCTGGCTCCGAGCAGTACTTC
D: -
V: TRBV27
size: many
J: TRBJ2-7

CDR3: CASSEWGRTGEQYF
DNA: TGTGCCAGCAGTGAATGGGGCCGTACCGGTGAGCAGTACTTC
D: -
V: TRBV25-1
size: -
J: TRBJ2-5

CDR3: CASSLVPPTDTQYF
DNA: TGCGCCAGCAGCTTGGTCCCACCCACAGATACGCAGTATTTT
D: -
V: TRBV5-1
size: many
J: TRBJ2-3

CDR3: CATSGWGDQPQHF
DNA: TGTGCCACCAGTGGGTGGGGGGATCAGCCCCAGCATTTT
D: -
V: TRBV24-1
size: few
J: TRBJ1-5

CDR3: CASSLSGSHEQYF
DNA: TGTGCCAGCAGTTTAAGTGGGTCCCACGAGCAGTACTTC
D: -
V: TRBV27
size: few
J: TRBJ2-7

CDR3: CASSFDTNEAFF
DNA: TGTGCCAGCTCGTTTGACACCAATGAAGCTTTCTTT
D: -
V: TRBV18
size: -
J: TRBJ1-1

CDR3: CASIRTGSNQPQHF
DNA: TGTGCCAGCATACGTACGGGGAGCAATCAGCCCCAGCATTTT
D: -
V: TRBV12-3/TRBV12-4
size: few
J: TRBJ1-5

CDR3: CASSPVNSNQPQHF
DNA: TGTGCCAGCTCACCAGTGAATAGCAATCAGCCCCAGCATTTT
D: -
V: TRBV18
size: -
J: TRBJ1-5

CDR3: CASSFHRAYEQYF
DNA: TGTGCCAGCAGTTTTCACAGGGCCTACGAGCAGTACTTC
D: -
V: TRBV27
size: few
J: TRBJ2-7

CDR3: CASSRIQGARQPQHF
DNA: TGCGCCAGCAGCCGAATCCAGGGGGCAAGGCAGCCCCAGCATTTT
D: TRBD1
V: TRBV4-1
size: few
J: TRBJ1-5

CDR3: CSAHPTGNYGYTF
DNA: TGCAGTGCCCACCCTACAGGGAACTATGGCTACACCTTC
D: -
V: TRBV20-1
size: -
J: TRBJ1-2